The subject of this entry is one T cell receptor beta chain. What it recognizes is unknown. This sample is drawn from a study of T cell repertoires in cytomegalovirus infection. Looked up from germline, CDR1 is SGDLS and CDR2 is YYNGEE. V lost 3 bases and J lost 2, with 10 bases in between. This CDR3 is 14 amino acids long. Study-wide findings and caveats: There were carriers of CMV plus the relevant HLA, and cumulative public TCR beta family frequency identified them. HLA-C-restricted TCR beta clonotypes specific for CMV led the ex vivo response.

MiXCR was run by TCRdb on the reads, yielding one entry per CDR3 protein. The sample lists roughly 640,000 distinct CDR3 sequences, 20% to 30% occurring once. The sequenced sample was CD8+ T cells from PBMCs. The sequence was collected from a human donor in good health (CMV status not recorded). Some clones in this sample may be carry-over from other donors' samples. The chain is built from TRBV9 and TRBJ2-3; the D is unclear. CDR3 bases: TGTGCCAGCAGCGCGACCGGAGACACAGATACGCAGTATTTT. Translation: CASSATGDTDTQYF.